The clone carrying this T cell receptor (beta chain) occurred many times. The sample belongs to a study of spatial heterogeneity in lung cancer. Study context: Untreated early-stage non-small cell lung cancer patients, 65 to 90 in total, were the donors.

Each TCR cDNA molecule bore a unique molecular identifier. TCRdb itself ran the 5' RACE reads through MiXCR, one entry per CDR3 protein. The table lists 51,000 or so distinct CDR3 sequences, 6% to 8.5% of them singletons. The CDR3 totals 16 residues. The V and J ends lost 6 bases and 1 base, in that order; junction bases with no gene match: 9. Germline V CDR1 and CDR2: KGHSH, LQKENI. Time point meaning: blood at routine non-recurrence follow-up after resection. Researchers sequenced whole RNA taken from tumor, nontumor lung or frozen PBMC without sorting. Sequencing was performed on PBMCs, taken at follow-up. The rearrangement links TRBV18 to TRBJ2-1; TRBD1 matches 7 bases. The clonotype comes from a female donor with early-stage non-small cell lung cancer. The CDR3: CASSAAGGRSYNEQFF. In nucleotides, the CDR3 is TGTGCCAGCTCGGCCGCAGGGGGTCGGTCCTACAATGAGCAGTTCTTC. The full variable domain, completed using reference TRBV18 and TRBJ2-1, is NAGVMQNPRHLVRRRGQEARLRCSPMKGHSHVYWYRQLPEEGLKFMVYLQKENIIDESGMPKERFSAEFPKEGPSILRIQQVVRGDSAAYFCASSAAGGRSYNEQFFGPGTRLTVL.